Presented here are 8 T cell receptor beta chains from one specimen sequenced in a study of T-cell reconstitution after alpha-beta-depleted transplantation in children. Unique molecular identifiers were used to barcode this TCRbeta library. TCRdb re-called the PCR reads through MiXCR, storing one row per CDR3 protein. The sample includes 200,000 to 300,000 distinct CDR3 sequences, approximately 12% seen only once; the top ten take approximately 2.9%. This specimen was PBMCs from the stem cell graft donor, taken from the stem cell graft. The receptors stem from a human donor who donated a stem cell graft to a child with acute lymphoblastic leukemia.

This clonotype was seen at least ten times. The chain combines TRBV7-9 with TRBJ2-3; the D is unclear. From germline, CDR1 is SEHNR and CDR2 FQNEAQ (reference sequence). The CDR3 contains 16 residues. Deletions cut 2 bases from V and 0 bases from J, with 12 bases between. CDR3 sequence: CASSLKGLPSTDTQYF. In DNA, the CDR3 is TGTGCCAGCAGCTTAAAAGGTCTCCCTAGCACAGATACGCAGTATTTT.

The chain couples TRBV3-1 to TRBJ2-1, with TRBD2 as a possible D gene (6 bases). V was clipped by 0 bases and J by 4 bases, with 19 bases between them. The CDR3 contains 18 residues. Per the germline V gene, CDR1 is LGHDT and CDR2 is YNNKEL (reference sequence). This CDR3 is CASSQDGIADKFYNEQFF. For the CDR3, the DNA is TGTGCCAGCAGCCAAGATGGGATAGCGGACAAGTTTTACAATGAGCAGTTCTTC.

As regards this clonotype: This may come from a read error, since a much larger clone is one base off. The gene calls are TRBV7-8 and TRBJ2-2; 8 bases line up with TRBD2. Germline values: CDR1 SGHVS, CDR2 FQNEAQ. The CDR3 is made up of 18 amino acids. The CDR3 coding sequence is TGTGCCAGCAGCTTAGGCAGAGCCGGACTAGCTCACACCGTGGAGCTGTTTTTT. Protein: CASSLGRAGLAHTVELFF.

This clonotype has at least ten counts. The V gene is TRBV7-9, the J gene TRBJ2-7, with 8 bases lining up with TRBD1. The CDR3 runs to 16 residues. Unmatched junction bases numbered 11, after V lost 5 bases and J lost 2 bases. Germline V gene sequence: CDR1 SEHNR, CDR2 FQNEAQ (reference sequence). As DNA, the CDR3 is TGTGCCAGCAGCCCTAACGCCGGGACAGGAGCCTACGAGCAGTACTTC. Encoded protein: CASSPNAGTGAYEQYF.

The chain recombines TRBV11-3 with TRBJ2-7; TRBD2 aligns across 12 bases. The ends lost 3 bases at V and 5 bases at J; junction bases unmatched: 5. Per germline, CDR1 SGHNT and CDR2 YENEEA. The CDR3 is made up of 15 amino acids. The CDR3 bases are TGTGCCAGCAGCTTTGGACTAGCGGGACCGGACGAGCAGTACTTC. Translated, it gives CASSFGLAGPDEQYF.

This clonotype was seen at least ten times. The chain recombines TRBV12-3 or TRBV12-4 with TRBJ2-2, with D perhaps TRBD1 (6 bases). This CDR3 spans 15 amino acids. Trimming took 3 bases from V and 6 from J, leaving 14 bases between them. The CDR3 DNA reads TGTGCCAGCAGTTTTAGGGGGAGTAAGGCCGGGGAGCTGTTTTTT. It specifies CASSFRGSKAGELFF.

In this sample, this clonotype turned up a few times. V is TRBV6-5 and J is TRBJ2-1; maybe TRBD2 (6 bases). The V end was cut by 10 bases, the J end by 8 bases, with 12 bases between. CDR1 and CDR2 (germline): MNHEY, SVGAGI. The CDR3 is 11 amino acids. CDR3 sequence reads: CATLRGDEQFF. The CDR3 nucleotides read TGTGCCACCCTGCGGGGTGATGAGCAGTTCTTC.

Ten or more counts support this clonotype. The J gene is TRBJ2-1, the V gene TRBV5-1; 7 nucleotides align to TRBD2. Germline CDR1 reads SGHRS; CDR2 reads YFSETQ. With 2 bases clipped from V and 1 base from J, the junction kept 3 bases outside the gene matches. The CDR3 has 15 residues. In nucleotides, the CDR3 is TGCGCCAGCAGCTTTAGCGGGCTTTCCTACAATGAGCAGTTCTTC. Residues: CASSFSGLSYNEQFF. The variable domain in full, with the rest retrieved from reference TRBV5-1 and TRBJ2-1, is KAGVTQTPRYLIKTRGQQVTLSCSPISGHRSVSWYQQTPGQGLQFLFEYFSETQRNKGNFPGRFSGRQFSNSRSEMNVSTLELGDSALYLCASSFSGLSYNEQFFGPGTRLTVL.